This T cell receptor (beta chain) was recovered during a study of radiation and T cells in renal cell carcinoma. The germline gives CDR1 SNHLY, CDR2 FYNNEI. V was cut by 7 bases and J by 8 bases, with 19 bases left in between. This CDR3 has 14 residues. The time point here: blood 4 weeks post-SBRT, at nephrectomy. The treatment denotes: 15 Gy SBRT to primary tumor, nephrectomy 4 weeks later. Nephrectomy followed 15 Gy stereotactic body radiation by 4 weeks. Radiation-treated patients gave blood at baseline, week 2 and week 4. The patient's renal cell carcinoma had clear cell pathology. With regard to this clone: Its antigen remains unidentified.

The study's findings and limits: Baseline intratumoral clonotype presence is unknown without pretreatment biopsies.

Profiling relied on immunoSEQ multiplex PCR, and the TCRdb table lists in-frame clones only, not all of them. There are tens of thousands of clones in the sample; about 84% occur only once, and around 26% lies in the top ten. The TCR was taken from a woman aged 65 to 85 with renal cell carcinoma. The J gene is TRBJ2-3, the V gene TRBV2; D might be TRBD2 (6 bases). The sample here was blood, taken from a patient whose treatment included radiotherapy and nephrectomy. The CDR3 coding sequence is TGTGCCAGCATGGAGGGAAGGGAAGAGAGTACGCAGTATTTT. It specifies CASMEGREESTQYF.